This T cell receptor beta chain was sequenced for a study of blood T cell repertoires in COVID-19. Authors' data handling: From reference gene primer amplification, estimates of nucleated cell counts were derived. The table came from immunoSEQ multiplex PCR; TCRdb's copy has only in-frame clones and leaves some out. From that table come the V and J calls and clone size; the DNA was used to work out D and trimming. The table has about 310,000 clones, around 92% seen once. Those who participated ranged in age from 18 to 89 years and resided in 20 to 30 US areas. Among Cohort 3 donors, those recovered had two negative PCRs, clearance, or symptom resolution. This clone has more than one count but fewer than ten. The germline V gene has CDR1 MNHEY and CDR2 SVGAGI. The CDR3 extends over 15 amino acids. V dropped 6 bases and J dropped 0; count of bases not matched to a gene: 4.

The chain links TRBV6-5 to TRBJ2-5, with 10 bases fitting TRBD1. This receptor was taken from a woman aged 30 to 39 who had recovered from COVID-19. Specimen: PBMCs or T cells enriched from blood (not recorded which). The CDR3, as DNA: TGTGCCAGCAGACCGACAGGGGGCCACCAAGAGACCCAGTACTTC. This translates into CASRPTGGHQETQYF.